Detailed here is one T cell receptor (beta chain). Its antigen remains unknown. This sample stems from a study of cytomegalovirus exposure and HLA in healthy donors. Study observations and caveats: A later look showed TCR association rates differing by HLA locus, highest for DRB1 and lowest for HLA-C.

Germline CDR1 MNHEY, CDR2 SMNVEV (reference sequence). After removal of 4 bases from V and 8 bases from J, the junction contained 4 bases not matched to a gene. The length of the CDR3 is 14 residues. The PCR used 60 Vbeta and 13 Jbeta primers. Method: immunoSEQ multiplex PCR; TCRdb's copy keeps in-frame clones and lacks some. The sample lists 150,000 to 200,000 clones, over 75% seen once, with approximately 2.5% in the top ten. Specimen: PBMCs. The clonotype originates from a man aged 55 to 70 in good health and CMV-seronegative. The V gene is TRBV27, the J gene TRBJ1-6; 8 bases map to TRBD1. CDR3 DNA sequence: TGTGCCAGCAGTTCTGGGACAGGTCATTCACCCCTCCACTTT. This codes for CASSSGTGHSPLHF.